These T cell receptor beta chains were read from a single sample in a study of blood T cell repertoires in COVID-19. The method was immunoSEQ multiplex PCR; TCRdb's version includes in-frame clones alone and lacks a portion of them. This sample has fewer than 250,000 clones; about four fifths occur once, and the top ten carry 4.8%. Sequenced material: PBMCs or T cells enriched from blood (not recorded which). The receptor set was obtained from a woman in her forties or fifties who had been exposed to COVID-19. CDR3s include the opening cysteine and the closing phenylalanine or tryptophan. A D gene is named only where the DNA matches it firmly. Expanded clones get a size class; other rows say once, few or many, or leave the size out.

d_gene,abundance,v_gene,j_gene,CDR3nt,CDR3aa
TRBD1,-,TRBV29-1,TRBJ2-5,TGCAGCGTTACGGGACAGGGGTTTGAGACCCAGTACTTC,CSVTGQGFETQYF
TRBD1,few,TRBV27,TRBJ1-2,TGTGCCAGCAGTTCAGGACAGGGACGAGGTGGCTACACCTTC,CASSSGQGRGGYTF
-,-,TRBV27,TRBJ2-7,TGTGCCAGCAGTTCAGGGGACCACTACGAGCAGTACTTC,CASSSGDHYEQYF
-,-,TRBV29-1,TRBJ2-5,TGCAGCGTTGACAGTGGAGGGGAGACCCAGTACTTC,CSVDSGGETQYF
TRBD2,-,TRBV15,TRBJ2-1,TGTGCCACCAGCAGAGAATCGGGAGCCCCGGGACTAGAGCAGTTCTTC,CATSRESGAPGLEQFF
TRBD1,-,TRBV7-6,TRBJ2-1,TGTGCCAGCAGCTTCTTCAGGGGGCGGTTATACAATGAGCAGTTCTTC,CASSFFRGRLYNEQFF
TRBD1,once,TRBV6-5,TRBJ1-1,TGTGCCAGCCGGGACAGTGTATACACTGAAGCTTTCTTT,CASRDSVYTEAFF
TRBD1,-,TRBV6-5,TRBJ2-1,TGTGCCAGCAGTTATGATGGACAGGGGGCAGTAAATGAGCAGTTCTTC,CASSYDGQGAVNEQFF
-,-,TRBV7-9,TRBJ2-3,TGTGCCAGCAGCTTAATGGTGTCAGGAAACACAGATACGCAGTATTTT,CASSLMVSGNTDTQYF
TRBD1,once,TRBV10-3,TRBJ1-4,TGTGCCATCAGTGAGTCAGTTAGGACAGGAATGAATGAAAAACTGTTTTTT,CAISESVRTGMNEKLFF
-,-,TRBV7-2,TRBJ2-5,TGTGCCAGCACCCAAGGGGGTGGAGCCCAAGAGACCCAGTACTTC,CASTQGGGAQETQYF
-,-,TRBV10-2,TRBJ1-1,TGCGCCAGCATGGACAGCTCGGACACTGAAGCTTTCTTT,CASMDSSDTEAFF
-,-,TRBV10-3,TRBJ1-1,TGTGCCATCAGTGAGTCGCATCAGACACTTTCGATGAACACTGAAGCTTTCTTT,CAISESHQTLSMNTEAFF
-,-,TRBV6-5,TRBJ2-2,TGTGCCAGCAGTCGGGATCTGGGGACCGGGGAGCTGTTTTTT,CASSRDLGTGELFF
-,-,TRBV9,TRBJ1-4,TGTGCCAGCAGCGTCTCACCGGGAGGGTGGGATGAAAAACTGTTTTTT,CASSVSPGGWDEKLFF
TRBD1,-,TRBV11-2,TRBJ2-7,TGTGCCAGCAGCTCGGGACAGGGGGCGGGAGAGCAGTACTTC,CASSSGQGAGEQYF
TRBD2,-,TRBV7-2,TRBJ2-1,TGTGCCAGCAGCCCCTTCACGAGCGGGGTCCACAATGAGCAGTTCTTC,CASSPFTSGVHNEQFF
-,-,TRBV12-3/TRBV12-4,TRBJ2-1,TGTGCCAGCAGTCTAGGGAGATTGAATGAGCAGTTCTTC,CASSLGRLNEQFF
-,-,TRBV19,TRBJ1-4,TGTGCCAGTCGGGGTGAAAAACTGTTTTTT,CASRGEKLFF
TRBD1,-,TRBV24-1,TRBJ1-2,TGTGCCACCAGTGATGGGACAGAAACTAACTATGGCTACACCTTC,CATSDGTETNYGYTF
-,-,TRBV27,TRBJ1-2,TGTGCCAGCAGTCCCGCGGGGGGGCGCATTGTCCATGGCTACACCTTC,CASSPAGGRIVHGYTF
-,-,TRBV28,TRBJ1-2,TGTGCCAGCAGTTTTGGTTTTGGAGGGGAAAGGAACTATGGCTACACCTTC,CASSFGFGGERNYGYTF
-,-,TRBV21-1,TRBJ2-1,TGTGCCAGCAGCAAAGCGACAAACTCCCTAAAGCATGAGCAGTTCTTC,CASSKATNSLKHEQFF
TRBD1,once,TRBV15,TRBJ1-4,TGTGCCACAGGACAGGGCGGGGAAAAACTGTTTTTT,CATGQGGEKLFF
TRBD1,-,TRBV5-8,TRBJ1-3,TGTGCCAGCAGCTTGTCCGGGACAGGGACAGGAAACACCATATATTTT,CASSLSGTGTGNTIYF
TRBD2,-,TRBV9,TRBJ2-3,TGTGCCAGCAGCTTGAGATACGGGGGGACCGATACGCAGTATTTT,CASSLRYGGTDTQYF
TRBD1,-,TRBV27,TRBJ2-2,TGTGCCAGCTCCTATGACAGGGCTTATGACGGGGAGCTGTTTTTT,CASSYDRAYDGELFF
TRBD1,-,TRBV6-1,TRBJ1-5,TGTGCCAGCAGTGAAGCGACAGGGAGTCAGCCCCAGCATTTT,CASSEATGSQPQHF
TRBD2,-,TRBV6-1,TRBJ2-2,TGTGCCAGCAGTGACCAACCTTTCGGGACTAGACCCGGGGAGCTGTTTTTT,CASSDQPFGTRPGELFF
-,few,TRBV15,TRBJ2-5,TGTGCCACCAGCAGACCCACTATGTTGGAGACCCAGTACTTC,CATSRPTMLETQYF
TRBD2,-,TRBV19,TRBJ2-3,TGTGCCAGTAGTATCAAGGGTAGCGGGGGGGCCACCCGGACAGATACGCAGTATTTT,CASSIKGSGGATRTDTQYF
-,-,TRBV11-2,TRBJ1-6,TGTGCCAGCAGCTTAGGGGGAGGAGTAAAAAATTCACCCCTCCACTTT,CASSLGGGVKNSPLHF
TRBD1,few,TRBV7-9,TRBJ1-6,TGTGCCAGCAGCTCCGGGACAGCAACCAATTCACCCCTCCACTTT,CASSSGTATNSPLHF
-,-,TRBV7-8,TRBJ1-4,TGTGCCAGCAGCTTGGGCACAGGCGAAAAACTGTTTTTT,CASSLGTGEKLFF
-,-,TRBV5-6,TRBJ2-1,TGTGCCAGCAGCATCCTCGTAGGGGTCTCCTACAATGAGCAGTTCTTC,CASSILVGVSYNEQFF
-,few,TRBV7-2,TRBJ2-7,TGTGCCAGCAGCTACAGGAATAGGGACGAGCAGTACTTC,CASSYRNRDEQYF
-,-,TRBV29-1,TRBJ1-1,TGCAGCGGCATCGGGGACATGAACACTGAAGCTTTCTTT,CSGIGDMNTEAFF
-,-,TRBV2,TRBJ1-4,TGTGCCAGCAGCCCGGGGGTCAGCGAAAAACTGTTTTTT,CASSPGVSEKLFF
-,few,TRBV28,TRBJ2-7,TGTGCCAGCCTTAACCCGGGGACCTACGAGCAGTACTTC,CASLNPGTYEQYF
TRBD2,-,TRBV7-2,TRBJ2-1,TGTGCCAGCAGCTTAGCCGGGACTAGCGGGGTCAATGAGCAGTTCTTC,CASSLAGTSGVNEQFF
-,once,TRBV29-1,TRBJ1-1,TGCAGCGTTGACCCCTGGGGGGGTCCCCCTGAAGCTTTCTTT,CSVDPWGGPPEAFF
-,-,TRBV10-3,TRBJ2-7,TGTGCCATCAGTCCAGACTCCTACGAGCAGTACTTC,CAISPDSYEQYF
-,-,TRBV9,TRBJ1-1,TGTGCCAGCAGCGTAGAAGGACTCAACACTGAAGCTTTCTTT,CASSVEGLNTEAFF
-,-,TRBV19,TRBJ2-7,TGTGCCACCCCGGACAGTGGAGCATTCGAGCAGTACTTC,CATPDSGAFEQYF
-,once,TRBV5-1,TRBJ1-4,TGCGCCAGCAGCGCCCAGGGAGGGAGGACTAATGAAAAACTGTTTTTT,CASSAQGGRTNEKLFF
-,-,TRBV6-1,TRBJ1-1,TGTGCCAGCAGTGATGTAATGAACACTGAAGCTTTCTTT,CASSDVMNTEAFF
TRBD1,-,TRBV19,TRBJ1-1,TGTGCCAGTCAAAACCTCCACCTCGAGACAGGGGAAGGCACTGAAGCTTTCTTT,CASQNLHLETGEGTEAFF
-,-,TRBV11-2,TRBJ2-5,TGTGCCAGCAGTCAAACCTATCAGGGGACAGAGACCCAGTACTTC,CASSQTYQGTETQYF
-,-,TRBV18,TRBJ1-4,TGTGCCAGCTCACCGTCGGGGACTTCGGCTGATGAAAAACTGTTTTTT,CASSPSGTSADEKLFF
-,-,TRBV5-1,TRBJ1-1,TGCGCCAGCAGCCCCGACAGTGTCCCGGCTGAAGCTTTCTTT,CASSPDSVPAEAFF
TRBD1,-,TRBV5-1,TRBJ1-2,TGCGCCAGCAGCTTGCTCTTGGGACAGGTGGATGGCTACACCTTC,CASSLLLGQVDGYTF
-,-,TRBV28,TRBJ2-7,TGTGCCAGCACTCCTATGGGTGGGGCCAGCTCCTACGAGCAGTACTTC,CASTPMGGASSYEQYF
-,-,TRBV2,TRBJ1-1,TGTGCCAGCAGGGGGCCTTGGACTGAAGCTTTCTTT,CASRGPWTEAFF
-,few,TRBV28,TRBJ1-1,TGTGCCAGCAGGCCCGGGGGTTCGGGGACTGAAGCTTTCTTT,CASRPGGSGTEAFF
-,-,TRBV2,TRBJ1-4,TGTGCCAGCAAACAGGCGGAAAAACTGTTTTTT,CASKQAEKLFF
-,-,TRBV5-1,TRBJ2-1,TGCGCCAGCAGCTTGACCAGCGGGTCCTACAATGAGCAGTTCTTC,CASSLTSGSYNEQFF
-,-,TRBV18,TRBJ1-5,TGTGCCAGCTCACCAGAGAGAGGACTCCTTAGCAATCAGCCCCAGCATTTT,CASSPERGLLSNQPQHF